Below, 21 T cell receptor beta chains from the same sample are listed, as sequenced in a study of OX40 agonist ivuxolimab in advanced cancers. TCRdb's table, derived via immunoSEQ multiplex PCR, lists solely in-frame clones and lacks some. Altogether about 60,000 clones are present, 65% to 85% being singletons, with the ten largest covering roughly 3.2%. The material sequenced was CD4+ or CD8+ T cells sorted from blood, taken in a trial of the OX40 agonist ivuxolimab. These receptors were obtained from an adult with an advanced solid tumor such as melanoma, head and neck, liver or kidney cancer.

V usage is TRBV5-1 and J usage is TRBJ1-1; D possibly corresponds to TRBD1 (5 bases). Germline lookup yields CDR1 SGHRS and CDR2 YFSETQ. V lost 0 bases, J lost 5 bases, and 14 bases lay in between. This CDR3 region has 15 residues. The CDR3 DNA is TGCGCCAGCAGCTTGGATCTCAGGGAGGGGACTGAAGCTTTCTTT. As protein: CASSLDLREGTEAFF.

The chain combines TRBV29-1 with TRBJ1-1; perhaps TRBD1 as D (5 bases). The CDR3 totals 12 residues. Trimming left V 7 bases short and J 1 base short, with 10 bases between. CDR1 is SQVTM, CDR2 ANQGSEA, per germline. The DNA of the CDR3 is TGCAGCGGGGGGAGGGGGAACACTGAAGCTTTCTTT. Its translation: CSGGRGNTEAFF.

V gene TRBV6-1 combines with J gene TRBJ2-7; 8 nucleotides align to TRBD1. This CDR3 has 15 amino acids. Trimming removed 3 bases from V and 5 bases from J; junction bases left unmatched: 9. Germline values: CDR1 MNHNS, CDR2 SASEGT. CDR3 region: CASSDLGTGINEQYF. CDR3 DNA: TGTGCCAGCAGTGATTTGGGGACAGGAATAAACGAGCAGTACTTC.

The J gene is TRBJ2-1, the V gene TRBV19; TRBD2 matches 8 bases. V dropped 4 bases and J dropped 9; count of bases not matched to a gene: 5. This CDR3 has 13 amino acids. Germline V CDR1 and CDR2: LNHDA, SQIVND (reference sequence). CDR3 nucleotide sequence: TGTGCCAGTAGTACTAGCGGGCGGGTTGAGCAGTTCTTC. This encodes CASSTSGRVEQFF.

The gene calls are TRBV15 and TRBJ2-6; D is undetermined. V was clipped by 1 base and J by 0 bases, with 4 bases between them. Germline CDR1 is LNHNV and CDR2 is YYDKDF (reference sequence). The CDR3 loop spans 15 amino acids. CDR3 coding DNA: TGTGCCACCAGCAGAGGGAGCTCTGGGGCCAACGTCCTGACTTTC. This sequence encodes CATSRGSSGANVLTF.

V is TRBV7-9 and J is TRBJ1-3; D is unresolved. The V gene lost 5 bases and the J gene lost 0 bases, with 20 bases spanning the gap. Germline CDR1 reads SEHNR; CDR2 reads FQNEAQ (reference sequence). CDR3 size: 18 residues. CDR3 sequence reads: CASSPTGWGSSSGNTIYF. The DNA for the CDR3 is TGTGCCAGCAGCCCGACGGGGTGGGGATCCTCCTCTGGAAACACCATATATTTT.

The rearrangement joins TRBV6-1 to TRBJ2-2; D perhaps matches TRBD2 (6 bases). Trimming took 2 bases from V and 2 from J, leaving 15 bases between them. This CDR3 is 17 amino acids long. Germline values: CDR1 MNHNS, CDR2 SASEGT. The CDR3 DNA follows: TGTGCCAGCAGTGAATTGGGCGGGACGGCCAACACCGGGGAGCTGTTTTTT. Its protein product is CASSELGGTANTGELFF.

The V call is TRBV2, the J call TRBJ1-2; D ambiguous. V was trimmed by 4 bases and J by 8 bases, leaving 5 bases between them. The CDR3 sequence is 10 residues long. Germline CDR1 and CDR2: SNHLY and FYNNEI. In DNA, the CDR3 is TGTGCCAGCAGTGGGACGGGCTACACCTTC. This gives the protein CASSGTGYTF.

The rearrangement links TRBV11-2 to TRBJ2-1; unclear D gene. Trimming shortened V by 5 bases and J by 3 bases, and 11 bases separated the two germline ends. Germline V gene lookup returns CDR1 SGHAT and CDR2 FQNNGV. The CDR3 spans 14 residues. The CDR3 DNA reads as TGTGCCAGCAGCCCGCCAGGCAGCTACAATGAGCAGTTCTTC. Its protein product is CASSPPGSYNEQFF.

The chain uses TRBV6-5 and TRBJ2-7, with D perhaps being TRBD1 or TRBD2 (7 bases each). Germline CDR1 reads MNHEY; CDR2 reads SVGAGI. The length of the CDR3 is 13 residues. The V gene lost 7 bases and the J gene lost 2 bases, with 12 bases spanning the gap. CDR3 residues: CASTGGQTYEQYF. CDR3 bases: TGTGCCAGCACGGGGGGACAGACCTACGAGCAGTACTTC.

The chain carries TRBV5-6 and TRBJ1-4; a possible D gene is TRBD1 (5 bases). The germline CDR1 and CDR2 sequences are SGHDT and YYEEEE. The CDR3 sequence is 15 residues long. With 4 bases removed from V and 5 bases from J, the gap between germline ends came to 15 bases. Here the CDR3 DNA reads TGTGCCAGCAGCGCCCGCCGGGGACGGAATGAAAAACTGTTTTTT. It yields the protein CASSARRGRNEKLFF.

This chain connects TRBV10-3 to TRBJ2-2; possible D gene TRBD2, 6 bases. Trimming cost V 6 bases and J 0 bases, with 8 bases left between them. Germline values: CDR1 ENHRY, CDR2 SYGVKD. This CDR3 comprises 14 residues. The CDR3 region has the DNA TGTGCCATCAGGGGGACTGCGAACACCGGGGAGCTGTTTTTT. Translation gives CAIRGTANTGELFF.

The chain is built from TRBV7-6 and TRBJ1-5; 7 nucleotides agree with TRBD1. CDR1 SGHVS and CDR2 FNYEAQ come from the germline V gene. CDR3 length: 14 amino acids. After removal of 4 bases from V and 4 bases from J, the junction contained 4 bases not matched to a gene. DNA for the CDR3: TGTGCCAGCAGCTCGCAGGGGGGAAATCAGCCCCAGCATTTT. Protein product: CASSSQGGNQPQHF.

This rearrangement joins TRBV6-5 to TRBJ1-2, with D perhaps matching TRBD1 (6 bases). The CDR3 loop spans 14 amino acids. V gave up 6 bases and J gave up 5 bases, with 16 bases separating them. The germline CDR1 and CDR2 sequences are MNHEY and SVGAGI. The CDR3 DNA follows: TGTGCCAGCAGCCACACACAGGGAGGGTATGGCTACACCTTC. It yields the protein CASSHTQGGYGYTF.

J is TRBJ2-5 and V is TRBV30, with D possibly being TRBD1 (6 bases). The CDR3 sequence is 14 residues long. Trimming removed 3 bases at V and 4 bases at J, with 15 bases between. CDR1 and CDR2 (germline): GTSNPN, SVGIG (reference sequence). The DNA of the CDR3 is TGTGCCTGGAGACCTAAGGGGGAGCGAGAGACCCAGTACTTC. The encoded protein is CAWRPKGERETQYF.

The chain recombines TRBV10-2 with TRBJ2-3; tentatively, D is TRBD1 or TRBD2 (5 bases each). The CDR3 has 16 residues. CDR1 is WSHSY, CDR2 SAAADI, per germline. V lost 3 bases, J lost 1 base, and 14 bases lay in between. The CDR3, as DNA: TGCGCCAGCAGTGAAACGGGACCCCGCCGCACAGATACGCAGTATTTT. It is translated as CASSETGPRRTDTQYF.

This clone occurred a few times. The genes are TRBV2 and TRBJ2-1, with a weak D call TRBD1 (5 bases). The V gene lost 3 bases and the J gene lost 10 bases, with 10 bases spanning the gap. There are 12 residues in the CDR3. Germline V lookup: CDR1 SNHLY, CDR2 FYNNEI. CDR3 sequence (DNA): TGTGCCAGCAGTGAGGTCAGGGCGGAGCAGTTCTTC. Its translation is CASSEVRAEQFF. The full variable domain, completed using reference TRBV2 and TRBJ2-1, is EPEVTQTPSHQVTQMGQEVILRCVPISNHLYFYWYRQILGQKVEFLVSFYNNEISEKSEIFDDQFSVERPDGSNFTLKIRSTKLEDSAMYFCASSEVRAEQFFGPGTRLTVL.

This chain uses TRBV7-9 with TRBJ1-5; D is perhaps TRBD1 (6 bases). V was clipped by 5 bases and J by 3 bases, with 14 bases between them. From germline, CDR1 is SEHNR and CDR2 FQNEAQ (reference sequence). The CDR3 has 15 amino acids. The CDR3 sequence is CASSRGGANNQPQHF. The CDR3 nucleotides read TGTGCCAGCAGCCGGGGGGGGGCCAACAATCAGCCCCAGCATTTT.

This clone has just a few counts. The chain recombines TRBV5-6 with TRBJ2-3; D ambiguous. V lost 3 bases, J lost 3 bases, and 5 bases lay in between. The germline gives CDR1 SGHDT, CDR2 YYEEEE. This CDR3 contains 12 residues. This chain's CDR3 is CASSSGTDTQYF. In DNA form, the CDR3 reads TGTGCCAGCAGCTCCGGAACAGATACGCAGTATTTT.

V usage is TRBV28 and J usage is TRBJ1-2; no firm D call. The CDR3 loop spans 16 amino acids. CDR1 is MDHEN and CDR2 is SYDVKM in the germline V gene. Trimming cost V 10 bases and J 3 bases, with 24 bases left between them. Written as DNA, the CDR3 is TGTGCCATTTCGAGGCCCGCCGGGCCAAGGGACTATGGCTACACCTTC. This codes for CAISRPAGPRDYGYTF.

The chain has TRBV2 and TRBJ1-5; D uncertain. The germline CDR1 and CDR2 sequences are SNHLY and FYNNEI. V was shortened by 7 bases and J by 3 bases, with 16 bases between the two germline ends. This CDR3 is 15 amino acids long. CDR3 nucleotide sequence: TGTGCCAGCACTGGGCAGAAGATGAACAATCAGCCCCAGCATTTT. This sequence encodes CASTGQKMNNQPQHF.